This T cell receptor (beta chain) was profiled in a study of blood T cell repertoires in COVID-19. Study summary: The analysed material was cDNA or gDNA that came from T cells, B-cell-depleted T cells, or PBMCs.

In the original analysis: How many nucleated cells were present was estimated from reference gene primer amplification. Some clones are missing from TCRdb's copy, which holds only in-frame ones; the method was immunoSEQ multiplex PCR. V and J calls and clone size are as listed in that table; D and trimming were resolved from the DNA. In the table there are tens of thousands of clones, 80% to 90% of which are singletons. The CDR3 sequence is 14 residues long. Germline V gives CDR1 SGDLS, CDR2 YYNGEE. With V trimmed by 3 bases and J by 5 bases, 5 bases remained unmatched. The TCR comes from a man aged 80 or over with acute or convalescent COVID-19. The material sequenced was peripheral blood. The gene calls are TRBV9 and TRBJ1-2; 9 bases map to TRBD1. CDR3 coding DNA: TGTGCCAGCAGCGCTACCGGGACAGGGTATGGCTACACCTTC. Translation gives CASSATGTGYGYTF.